This TCR beta chain was captured by sequencing in a study of cytotoxic CD8 clonotypes in ibrutinib-treated CLL. Sequenced by immunoSEQ multiplex PCR; TCRdb stores in-frame clones only, minus some. The table has under 300,000 clones, around 69% seen once; the top ten hold roughly 5%. The V and J ends lost 4 bases and 6 bases respectively, with 17 bases between them. CDR3 length: 14 residues. Germline V gene lookup returns CDR1 SGDLS and CDR2 YYNGEE. Only a few counts were recorded for this clone. Material: PBMCs, obtained at disease progression, from a patient treated with ibrutinib. This chain links TRBV9 with TRBJ2-7, with a weak D call TRBD2 (6 bases). The clonotype was recovered from a human donor with chronic lymphocytic leukemia. This chain's CDR3 is CASSPLTSVSEQYF. The CDR3 coding sequence is TGTGCCAGCAGCCCCTTGACTAGTGTGAGCGAGCAGTACTTC.